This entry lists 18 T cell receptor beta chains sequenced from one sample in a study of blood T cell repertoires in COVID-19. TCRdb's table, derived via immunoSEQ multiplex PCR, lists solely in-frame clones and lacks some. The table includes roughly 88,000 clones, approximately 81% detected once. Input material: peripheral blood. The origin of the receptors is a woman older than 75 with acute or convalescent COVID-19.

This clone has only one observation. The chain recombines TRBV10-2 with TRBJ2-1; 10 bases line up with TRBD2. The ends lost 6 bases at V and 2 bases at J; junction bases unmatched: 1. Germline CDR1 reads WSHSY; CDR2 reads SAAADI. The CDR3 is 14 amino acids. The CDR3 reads CASRAGGPYNEQFF. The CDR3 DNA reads TGCGCCAGCAGAGCGGGGGGGCCCTACAATGAGCAGTTCTTC.

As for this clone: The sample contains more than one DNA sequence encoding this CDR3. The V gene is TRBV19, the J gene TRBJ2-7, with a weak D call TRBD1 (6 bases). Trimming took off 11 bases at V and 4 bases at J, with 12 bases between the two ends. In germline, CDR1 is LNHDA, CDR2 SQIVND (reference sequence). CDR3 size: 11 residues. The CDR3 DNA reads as TGTGCCTCCACGCAGGGGTACGAGCAGTACTTC. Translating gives CASTQGYEQYF. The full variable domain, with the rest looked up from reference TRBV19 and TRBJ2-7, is DGGITQSPKYLFRKEGQNVTLSCEQNLNHDAMYWYRQDPGQGLRLIYYSQIVNDFQKGDIAEGYSVSREKKESFPLTVTSAQKNPTAFYLCASTQGYEQYFGPGTRLTVT.

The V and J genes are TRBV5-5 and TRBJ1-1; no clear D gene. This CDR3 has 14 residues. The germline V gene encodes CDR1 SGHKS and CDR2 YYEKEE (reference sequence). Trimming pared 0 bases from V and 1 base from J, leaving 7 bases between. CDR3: CASSLAVSNTEAFF. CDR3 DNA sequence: TGTGCCAGCAGCTTGGCCGTTTCGAACACTGAAGCTTTCTTT.

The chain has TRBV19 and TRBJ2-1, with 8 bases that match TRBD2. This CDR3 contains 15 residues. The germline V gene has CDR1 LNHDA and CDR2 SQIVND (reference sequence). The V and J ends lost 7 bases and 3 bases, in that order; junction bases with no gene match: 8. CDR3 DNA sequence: TGTGCCAGTACCCTTACTAGCGGTAACTACAATGAGCAGTTCTTC. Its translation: CASTLTSGNYNEQFF.

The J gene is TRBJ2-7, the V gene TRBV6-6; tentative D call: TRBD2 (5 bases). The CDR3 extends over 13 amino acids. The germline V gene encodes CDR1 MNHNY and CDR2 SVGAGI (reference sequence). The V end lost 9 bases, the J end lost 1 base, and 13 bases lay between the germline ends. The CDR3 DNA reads TGTGCCAGTGACCTAAGCGGATCCTACGAGCAGTACTTC. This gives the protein CASDLSGSYEQYF.

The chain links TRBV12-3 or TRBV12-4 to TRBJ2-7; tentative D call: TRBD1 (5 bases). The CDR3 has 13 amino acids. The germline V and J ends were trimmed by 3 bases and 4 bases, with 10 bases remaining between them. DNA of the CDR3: TGTGCCAGCAGTTTCTCAGGGATGTACGAGCAGTACTTC. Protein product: CASSFSGMYEQYF.

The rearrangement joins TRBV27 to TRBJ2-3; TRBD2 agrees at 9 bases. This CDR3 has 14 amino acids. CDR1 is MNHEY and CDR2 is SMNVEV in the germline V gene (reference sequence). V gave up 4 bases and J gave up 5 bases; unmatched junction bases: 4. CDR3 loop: CASSSQREEDTQYF. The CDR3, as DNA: TGTGCCAGCAGTTCCCAGCGGGAGGAAGATACGCAGTATTTT.

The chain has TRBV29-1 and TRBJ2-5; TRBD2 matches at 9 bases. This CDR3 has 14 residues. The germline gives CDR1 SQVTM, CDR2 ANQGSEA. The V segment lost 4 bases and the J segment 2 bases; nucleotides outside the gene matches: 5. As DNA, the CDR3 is TGCAGCGTTGCCCCTAGCGGGGTTCAAGAGACCCAGTACTTC. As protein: CSVAPSGVQETQYF.

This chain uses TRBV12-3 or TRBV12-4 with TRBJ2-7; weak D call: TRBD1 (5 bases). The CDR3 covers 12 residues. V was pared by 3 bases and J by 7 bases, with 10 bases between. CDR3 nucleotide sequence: TGTGCCAGCAGTTTTGCCAGGGCTGAGCAGTACTTC. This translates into CASSFARAEQYF.

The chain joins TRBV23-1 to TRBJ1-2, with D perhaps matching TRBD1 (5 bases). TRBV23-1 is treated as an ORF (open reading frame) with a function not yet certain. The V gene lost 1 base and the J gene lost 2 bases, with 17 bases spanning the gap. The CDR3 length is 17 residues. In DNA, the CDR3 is TGCGCCAGCAGTCAATTTGGCAGGGTGGACGGGAACTATGGCTACACCTTC. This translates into CASSQFGRVDGNYGYTF.

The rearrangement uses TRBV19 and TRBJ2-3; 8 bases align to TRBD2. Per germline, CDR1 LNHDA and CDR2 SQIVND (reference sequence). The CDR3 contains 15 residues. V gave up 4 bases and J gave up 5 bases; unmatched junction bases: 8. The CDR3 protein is CASSKSGLVLDTQYF. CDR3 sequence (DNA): TGTGCCAGTAGTAAGTCGGGACTAGTGCTAGATACGCAGTATTTT.

The CDR3 loop reads CASSAQGLDTEAFF. DNA for the CDR3: TGTGCCAGCAGCGCACAGGGCTTGGACACTGAAGCTTTCTTT. The V gene is TRBV9, the J gene TRBJ1-1; possible D gene TRBD1, 6 bases. Germline values: CDR1 SGDLS, CDR2 YYNGEE. V lost 3 bases to trimming and J lost 3 bases, with 12 bases between them. The CDR3 is 14 amino acids. The whole variable domain, remainder taken from reference TRBV9 and TRBJ1-1, is DSGVTQTPKHLITATGQRVTLRCSPRSGDLSVYWYQQSLDQGLQFLIQYYNGEERAKGNILERFSAQQFPDLHSELNLSSLELGDSALYFCASSAQGLDTEAFFGQGTRLTVV.

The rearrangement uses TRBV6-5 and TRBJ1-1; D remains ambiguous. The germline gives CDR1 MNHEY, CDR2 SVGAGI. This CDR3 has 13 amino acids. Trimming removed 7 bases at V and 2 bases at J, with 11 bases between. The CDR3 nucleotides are TGTGCCAGCACCCCCCGGGGAAACACTGAAGCTTTCTTT. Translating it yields CASTPRGNTEAFF.

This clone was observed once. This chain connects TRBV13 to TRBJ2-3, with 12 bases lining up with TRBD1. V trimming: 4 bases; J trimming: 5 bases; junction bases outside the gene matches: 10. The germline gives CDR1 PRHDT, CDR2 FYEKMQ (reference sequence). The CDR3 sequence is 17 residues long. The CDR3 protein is CASSSTHGTGGLDTQYF. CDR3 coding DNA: TGTGCCAGCAGCTCAACCCACGGGACAGGGGGCCTAGATACGCAGTATTTT.

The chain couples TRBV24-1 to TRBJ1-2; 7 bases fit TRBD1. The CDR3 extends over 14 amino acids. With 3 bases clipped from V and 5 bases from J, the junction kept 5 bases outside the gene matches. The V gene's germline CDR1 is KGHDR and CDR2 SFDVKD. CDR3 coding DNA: TGTGCCACCAGTGATCGGGACAGTCTTTATGGCTACACCTTC. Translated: CATSDRDSLYGYTF.

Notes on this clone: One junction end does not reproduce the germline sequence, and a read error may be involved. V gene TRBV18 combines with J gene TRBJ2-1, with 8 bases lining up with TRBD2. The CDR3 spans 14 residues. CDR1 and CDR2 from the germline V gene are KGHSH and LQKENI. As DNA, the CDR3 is TGTGCCAGCTCGCCACGGGGGGGAGACAATGAGCAGTTCTTC. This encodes CASSPRGGDNEQFF.

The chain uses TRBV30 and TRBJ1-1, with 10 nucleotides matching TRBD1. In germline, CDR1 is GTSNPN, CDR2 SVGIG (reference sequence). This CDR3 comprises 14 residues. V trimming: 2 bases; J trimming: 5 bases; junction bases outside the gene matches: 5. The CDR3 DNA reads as TGTGCCTGGAGTCGGGACAGGGGAAATACTGAAGCTTTCTTT. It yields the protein CAWSRDRGNTEAFF. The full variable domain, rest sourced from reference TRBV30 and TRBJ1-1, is SQTIHQWPATLVQPVGSPLSLECTVEGTSNPNLYWYRQAAGRGLQLLFYSVGIGQISSEVPQNLSASRPQDRQFILSSKKLLLSDSGFYLCAWSRDRGNTEAFFGQGTRLTVV.

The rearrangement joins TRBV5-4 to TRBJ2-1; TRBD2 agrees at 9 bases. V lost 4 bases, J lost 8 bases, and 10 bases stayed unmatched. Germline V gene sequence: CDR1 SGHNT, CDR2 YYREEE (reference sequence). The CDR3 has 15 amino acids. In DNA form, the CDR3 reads TGTGCCAGCAGCCCGAGCGGGGGGCGAGGGGATGAGCAGTTCTTC. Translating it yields CASSPSGGRGDEQFF.